This T cell receptor (beta chain) emerged from a study of beta chain features in type 1 diabetes (dated by TCRdb to the late 2010s). With regard to the full study: Mean age, gender distribution, total cell number and subset yield did not differ between patients and healthy donors. A total of some 110 million sorted cells were examined across all samples, and the number of cells per subset was strongly correlated with RNA yield. In the study, recently diagnosed type 1 diabetes patients and matched healthy donors were compared on the TCRB repertoires of their sorted circulating CD4+ T cell subsets. Regulatory and stem cell-like memory subsets were isolated from only 8 patients and about eight healthy donors, whereas naive and central memory subsets came from all 28 donors.

CDR1 and CDR2 are read off the germline V gene (reference sequence) as GTSNPN and SVGIG. The CDR3 covers 14 residues, taking in both the cysteine and the phenylalanine. The read is trimmed to its CDR3 DNA, 42 bases read in frame from base 1. Unmatched junction bases come to 5, with V trimmed by 2 bases and J by 5 bases. This clone was seen only a few times. This receptor's antigen is unknown. No base-level quality is on record; no much larger clone is a single base apart. All of the isolated RNA was reverse transcribed with the High Capacity cDNA Reverse Transcription Kit, so expressed TCRB transcripts were sequenced. Deep immunoSEQ sequencing was performed on naive, central memory and regulatory T cell samples, with an average of approximately 3.9 million total reads per sample. Sorted cells were lysed in RLT buffer, and RNA was extracted using DNase-treated RNeasy Micro or Mini kits according to cell number. To prevent cross-contamination, every cell subset was processed on its own, while patient and healthy donor samples were processed together. Using the immunoSEQ multiplex PCR, TCRB sequences were amplified from cDNA into 87-bp fragments spanning the CDR3 region. Sequencing of the amplicons was done on the Illumina HiSeq platform. On the authors' methods: PCR bias was corrected computationally using synthetic template baselines, and reads within Hamming distance 2 were collapsed, with unmergeable singletons discarded. Reads were aligned against IMGT so that V, D and J genes, CDR3 length and insertions or deletions at six rearrangement sites could be assigned. Within each subset, clonotype counts were normalized to sorted cell number, and only after that were true diversity and Gini coefficients computed with the tcR R package. Repertoire sharing was quantified using the overlap coefficient calculated on TCRB nucleotide sequences. Out-of-frame TCRB sequences from naive cells were analyzed to stand in for the pre-selection repertoire. Imported from immuneACCESS, the table was reduced by TCRdb to in-frame sequences with V and J called. These copies leave out some clones; in studies compared against another copy, an unresolved V gene accounts for under half, and the cause of the remainder is not known. The V and J calls and clone size were taken over from that table, and D and trimming were inferred from the DNA. The sample records 680,000 or so clones, 13% of which are singletons. Approximately 0.02% of the sample is taken by the ten largest.

Results the study describes overall, beyond this receptor: Sequencing cDNA rather than genomic DNA could over-represent highly expressing activated cells, although activation and CD3 levels did not differ between groups. At VDJ recombination sites, patients with type 1 diabetes made fewer insertions and deleted more nucleotides, a pattern implying thymic rearrangement abnormalities. Type 1 diabetes patients showed a moderate but significant shortening of TCRB CDR3 length in all four CD4+ subsets. Only small numbers of individuals were included in the HLA sub-analyses, which left unresolved whether HLA type had any influence on TCRB rearrangement. Naive, central memory and regulatory TCRB repertoires appeared more similar among patients than among healthy donors. PCR might favor shorter templates, but patient and control samples were amplified and corrected together, so any skew would affect both groups equally.

From each donor, a single peripheral blood sample of about 116 mL on average was drawn into heparinised tubes. A BD FACSAria II and a panel including CD45RO, CCR7, CD25, CD127, CD95 and CD27 were used to sort naive, central memory, regulatory and stem cell-like memory CD4+ T cells. A purity above 98% was achieved for all sorted populations. PBMCs were isolated immediately by Lymphoprep density gradient centrifugation and stained directly without culture. So that batch effects would be minimized, each experiment stained and sorted samples in pairs, pairing one healthy donor with one patient. The sequence derives from a man aged 18 to 30 with type 1 diabetes. The sequence is built from TRBV30 and TRBJ2-1; TRBD2 aligns with 8 central bases. The source material was naive CD4+ T cells from blood. The cell subset or site label here, explained by the study, means: true naive CD4+ T cells. CDR3 region: CAWSLGLANNEQFF. The sequenced DNA: TGTGCCTGGAGTCTCGGACTAGCAAACAATGAGCAGTTCTTC.